This T cell receptor (beta chain) is drawn from a study of identical twins. TCRdb fed the 5' RACE reads into MiXCR, producing one record per CDR3 protein. The sample lists about 200,000 distinct CDR3 sequences; more than 15% were seen once. This clonotype was detected many times. V gave up 7 bases and J gave up 11 bases; unmatched junction bases: 4. The CDR3 contains 10 residues. This sample also appeared in a second study, on T cells expressing NK-cell markers.

V usage is TRBV12-3 or TRBV12-4 and J usage is TRBJ1-1, with 7 bases matching TRBD1. This sequence was found in a woman under 30 in good health. The sequenced material came from CD8+ T cells sorted from blood. The CDR3 region has the DNA TGTGCCAGCACCAGGGGGGACGCTTTCTTT. Protein: CASTRGDAFF.